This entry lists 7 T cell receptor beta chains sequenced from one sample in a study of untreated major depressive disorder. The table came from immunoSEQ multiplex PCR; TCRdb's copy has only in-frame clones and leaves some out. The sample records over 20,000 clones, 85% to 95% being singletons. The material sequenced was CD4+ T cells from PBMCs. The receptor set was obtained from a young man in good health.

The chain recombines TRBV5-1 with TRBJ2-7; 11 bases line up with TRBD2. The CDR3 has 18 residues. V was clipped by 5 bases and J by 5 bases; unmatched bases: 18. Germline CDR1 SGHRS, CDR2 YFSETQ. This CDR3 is CASRTAPTTSGSPHEQYF. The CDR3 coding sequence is TGCGCCAGCAGAACGGCCCCCACTACTAGCGGGAGTCCCCACGAGCAGTACTTC.

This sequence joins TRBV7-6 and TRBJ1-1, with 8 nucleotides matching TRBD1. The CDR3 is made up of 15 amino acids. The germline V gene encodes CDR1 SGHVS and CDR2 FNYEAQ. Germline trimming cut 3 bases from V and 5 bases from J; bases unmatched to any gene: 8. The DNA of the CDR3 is TGTGCCAGCAGCTTCGTTGGACAGGGAGATACTGAAGCTTTCTTT. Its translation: CASSFVGQGDTEAFF.

CDR3 coding DNA: TGTGCCAGCAGCCCTGGACGGTCCGTTGGGTCCTACAATGAGCAGTTCTTC. Its translation: CASSPGRSVGSYNEQFF. The chain uses TRBV7-9 and TRBJ2-1; unclear D gene. The CDR3 sequence is 17 residues long. V lost 5 bases and J 1 base, leaving 18 bases between the germline ends. Germline values: CDR1 SEHNR, CDR2 FQNEAQ (reference sequence).

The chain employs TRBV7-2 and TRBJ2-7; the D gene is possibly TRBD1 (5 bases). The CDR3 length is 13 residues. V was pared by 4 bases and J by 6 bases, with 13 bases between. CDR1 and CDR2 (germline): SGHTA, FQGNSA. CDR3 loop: CASSSRQGTEQYF. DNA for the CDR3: TGTGCCAGCAGCTCCCGCCAGGGAACCGAGCAGTACTTC.

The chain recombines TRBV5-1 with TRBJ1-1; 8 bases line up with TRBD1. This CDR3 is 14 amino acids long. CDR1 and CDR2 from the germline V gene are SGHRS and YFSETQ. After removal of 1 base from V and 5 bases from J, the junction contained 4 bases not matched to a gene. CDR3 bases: TGCGCCAGCAGCTTGCAAACAGGGGGTACTGAAGCTTTCTTT. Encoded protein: CASSLQTGGTEAFF.

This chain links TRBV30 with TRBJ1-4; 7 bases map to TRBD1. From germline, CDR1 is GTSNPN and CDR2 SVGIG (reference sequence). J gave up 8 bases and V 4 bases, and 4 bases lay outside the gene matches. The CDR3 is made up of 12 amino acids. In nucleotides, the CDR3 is TGTGCCTGGAAAGGGGGCGCGGAAAAACTGTTTTTT. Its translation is CAWKGGAEKLFF.

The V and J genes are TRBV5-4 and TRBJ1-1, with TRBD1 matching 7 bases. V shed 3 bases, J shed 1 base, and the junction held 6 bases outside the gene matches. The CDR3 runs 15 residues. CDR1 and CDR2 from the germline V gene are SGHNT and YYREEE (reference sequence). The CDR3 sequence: CASSSNRGANTEAFF. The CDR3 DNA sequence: TGTGCCAGCAGCTCAAACAGGGGTGCGAACACTGAAGCTTTCTTT.